This TCR beta chain was sequenced during a study of T cell changes during pregnancy in multiple sclerosis. Method: immunoSEQ multiplex PCR; TCRdb's copy keeps in-frame clones and lacks some. The table shows tens of thousands of clones, with about 93% occurring only once. The CDR3 extends over 15 amino acids. Germline V lookup: CDR1 GTSNPN, CDR2 SVGIG (reference sequence). V was clipped by 4 bases and J by 8 bases; unmatched bases: 14. The chain joins TRBV30 to TRBJ2-1; TRBD1 matches 7 bases. Specimen: CD8+ T cells from peripheral blood mononuclear cells, collected in the third trimester of pregnancy. The sequence came from a female donor with multiple sclerosis, enrolled in a pregnancy study. The CDR3 DNA is TGTGCCTGGAAGACTACGAGACAGGGTGGAGATGAGCAGTTCTTC. This translates into CAWKTTRQGGDEQFF.